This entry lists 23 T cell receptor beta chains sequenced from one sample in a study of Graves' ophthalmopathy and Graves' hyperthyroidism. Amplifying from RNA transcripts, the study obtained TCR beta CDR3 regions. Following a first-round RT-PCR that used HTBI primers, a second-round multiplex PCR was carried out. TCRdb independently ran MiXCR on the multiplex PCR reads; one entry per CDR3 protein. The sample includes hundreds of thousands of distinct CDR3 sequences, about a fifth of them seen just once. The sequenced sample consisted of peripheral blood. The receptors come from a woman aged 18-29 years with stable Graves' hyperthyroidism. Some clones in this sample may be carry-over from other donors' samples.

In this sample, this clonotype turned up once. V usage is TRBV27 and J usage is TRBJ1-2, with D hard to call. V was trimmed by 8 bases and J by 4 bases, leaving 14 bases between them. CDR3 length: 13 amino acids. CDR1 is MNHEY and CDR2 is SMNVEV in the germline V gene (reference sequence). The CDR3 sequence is CASRPSTGYGYTF. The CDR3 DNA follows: TGTGCCAGCCGACCGTCCACGGGCTATGGCTACACCTTC.

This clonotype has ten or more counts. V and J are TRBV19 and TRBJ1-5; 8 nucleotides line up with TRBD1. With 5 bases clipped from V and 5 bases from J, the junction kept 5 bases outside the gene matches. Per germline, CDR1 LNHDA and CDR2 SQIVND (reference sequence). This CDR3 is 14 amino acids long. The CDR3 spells CASSAGQADQPQHF. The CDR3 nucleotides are TGTGCCAGTAGTGCGGGACAGGCGGATCAGCCCCAGCATTTT. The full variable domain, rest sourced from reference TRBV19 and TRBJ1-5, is DGGITQSPKYLFRKEGQNVTLSCEQNLNHDAMYWYRQDPGQGLRLIYYSQIVNDFQKGDIAEGYSVSREKKESFPLTVTSAQKNPTAFYLCASSAGQADQPQHFGDGTRLSIL.

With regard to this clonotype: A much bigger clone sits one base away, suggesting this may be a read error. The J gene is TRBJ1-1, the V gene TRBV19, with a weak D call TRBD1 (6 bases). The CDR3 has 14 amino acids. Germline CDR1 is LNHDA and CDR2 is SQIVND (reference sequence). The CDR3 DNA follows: TGTGCCAGTATGCGGGGGCTCGGGAACACTGAAGCTTGCTTT. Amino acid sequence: CASMRGLGNTEACF. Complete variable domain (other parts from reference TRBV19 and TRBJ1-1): DGGITQSPKYLFRKEGQNVTLSCEQNLNHDAMYWYRQDPGQGLRLIYYSQIVNDFQKGDIAEGYSVSREKKESFPLTVTSAQKNPTAFYLCASMRGLGNTEACFGQGTRLTVV.

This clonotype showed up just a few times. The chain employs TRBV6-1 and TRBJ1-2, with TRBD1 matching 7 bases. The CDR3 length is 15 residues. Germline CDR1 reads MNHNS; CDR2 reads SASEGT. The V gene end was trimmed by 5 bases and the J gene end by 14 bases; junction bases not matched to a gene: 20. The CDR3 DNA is TGTGCCAGCAGTCCGATCGATACAGGGGCCTTGAGACCTACCTTC. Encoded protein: CASSPIDTGALRPTF.

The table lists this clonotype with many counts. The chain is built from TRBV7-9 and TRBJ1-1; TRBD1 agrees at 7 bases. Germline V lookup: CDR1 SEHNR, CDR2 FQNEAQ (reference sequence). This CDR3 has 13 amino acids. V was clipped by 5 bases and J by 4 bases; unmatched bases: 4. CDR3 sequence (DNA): TGTGCCAGCAGCACCCCAGGGGGCACTGAAGCTTTCTTT. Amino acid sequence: CASSTPGGTEAFF.

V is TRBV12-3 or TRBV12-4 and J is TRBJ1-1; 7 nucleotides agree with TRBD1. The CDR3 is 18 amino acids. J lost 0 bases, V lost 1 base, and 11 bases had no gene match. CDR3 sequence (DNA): TGTGCCAGCAGTTTAGAGGTGACAGGGTCCCCCTTGAACACTGAAGCTTTCTTT. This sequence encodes CASSLEVTGSPLNTEAFF.

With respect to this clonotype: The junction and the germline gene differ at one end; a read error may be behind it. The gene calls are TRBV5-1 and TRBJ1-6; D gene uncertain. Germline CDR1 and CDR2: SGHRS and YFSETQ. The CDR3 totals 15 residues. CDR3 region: CASSLEGSYNSHLHF. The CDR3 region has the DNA TGCGCCAGCAGCTTGGAGGGCTCCTATAATTCACACCTCCACTTT.

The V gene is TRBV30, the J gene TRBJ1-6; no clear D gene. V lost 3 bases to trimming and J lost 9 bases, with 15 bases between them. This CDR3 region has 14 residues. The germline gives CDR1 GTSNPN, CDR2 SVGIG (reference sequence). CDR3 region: CAWRAMAESSPLHF. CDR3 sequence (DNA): TGTGCCTGGAGAGCTATGGCAGAGAGTTCACCCCTCCACTTT.

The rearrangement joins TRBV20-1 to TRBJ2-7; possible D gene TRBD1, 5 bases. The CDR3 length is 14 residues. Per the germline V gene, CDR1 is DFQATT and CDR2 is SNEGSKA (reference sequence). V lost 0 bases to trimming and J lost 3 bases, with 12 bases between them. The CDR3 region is CSARDGRANYEQYF. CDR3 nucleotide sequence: TGCAGTGCTAGAGACGGCAGGGCGAACTACGAGCAGTACTTC.

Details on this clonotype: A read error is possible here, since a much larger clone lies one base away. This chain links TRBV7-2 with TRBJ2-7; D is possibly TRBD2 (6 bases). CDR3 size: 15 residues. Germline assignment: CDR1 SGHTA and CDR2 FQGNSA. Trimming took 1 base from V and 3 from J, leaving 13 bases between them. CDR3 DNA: TGTGCCAGCAGCTTAGTGGGGGGACCCTGCTACGAGCAGTACTTC. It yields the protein CASSLVGGPCYEQYF.

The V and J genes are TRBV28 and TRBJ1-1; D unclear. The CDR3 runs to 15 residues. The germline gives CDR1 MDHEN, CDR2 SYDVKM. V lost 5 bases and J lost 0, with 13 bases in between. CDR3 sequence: CASSLSASMNTEAFF. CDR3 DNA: TGTGCCAGCAGTCTGTCGGCTTCCATGAACACTGAAGCTTTCTTT.

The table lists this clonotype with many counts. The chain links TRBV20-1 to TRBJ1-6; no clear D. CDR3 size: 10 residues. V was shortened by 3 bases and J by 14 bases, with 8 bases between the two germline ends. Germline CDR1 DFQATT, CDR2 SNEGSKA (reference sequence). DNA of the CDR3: TGCAGTGCTAGGACGGAAACCCTCCACTTT. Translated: CSARTETLHF.

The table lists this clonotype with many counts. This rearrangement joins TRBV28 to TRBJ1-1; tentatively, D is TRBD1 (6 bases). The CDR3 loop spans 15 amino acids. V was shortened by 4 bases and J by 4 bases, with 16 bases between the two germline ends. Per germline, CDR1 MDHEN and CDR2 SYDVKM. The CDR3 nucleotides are TGTGCCAGCAGTTCAACAAGGGGGGGGACCACTGAAGCTTTCTTT. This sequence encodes CASSSTRGGTTEAFF.

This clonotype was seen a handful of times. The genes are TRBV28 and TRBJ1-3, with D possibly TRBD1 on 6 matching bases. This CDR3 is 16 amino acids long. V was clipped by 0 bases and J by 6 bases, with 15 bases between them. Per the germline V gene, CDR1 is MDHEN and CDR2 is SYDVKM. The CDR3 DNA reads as TGTGCCAGCAGTTTATGGAGGAGACAGGCTGAAAACACCATATATTTT. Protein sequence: CASSLWRRQAENTIYF.

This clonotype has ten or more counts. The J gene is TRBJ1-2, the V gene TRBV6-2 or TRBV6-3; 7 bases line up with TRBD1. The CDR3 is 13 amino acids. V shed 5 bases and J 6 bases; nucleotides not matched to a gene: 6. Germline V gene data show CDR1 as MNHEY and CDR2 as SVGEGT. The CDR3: CASSPRQGHGYTF. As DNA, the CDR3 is TGTGCCAGCAGTCCTCGACAGGGACATGGCTACACCTTC.

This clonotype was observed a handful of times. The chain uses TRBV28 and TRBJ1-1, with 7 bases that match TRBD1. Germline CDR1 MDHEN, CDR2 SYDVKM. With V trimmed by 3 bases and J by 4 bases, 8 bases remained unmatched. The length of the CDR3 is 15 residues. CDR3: CASSLQGVFATEAFF. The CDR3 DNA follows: TGTGCCAGCAGTTTGCAGGGGGTTTTTGCCACTGAAGCTTTCTTT.

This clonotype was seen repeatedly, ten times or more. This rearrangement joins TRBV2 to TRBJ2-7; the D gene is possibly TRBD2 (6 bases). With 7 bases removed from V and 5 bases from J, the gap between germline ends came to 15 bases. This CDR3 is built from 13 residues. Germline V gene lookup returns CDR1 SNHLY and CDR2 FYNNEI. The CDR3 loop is CASTLRDWDEQYF. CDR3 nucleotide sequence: TGTGCCAGCACTCTGCGGGATTGGGACGAGCAGTACTTC.

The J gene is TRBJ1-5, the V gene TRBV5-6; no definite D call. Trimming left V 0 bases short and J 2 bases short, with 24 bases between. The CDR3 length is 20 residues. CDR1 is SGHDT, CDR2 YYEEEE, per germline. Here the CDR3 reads CASSLAPVAGGNRGNQPQHF. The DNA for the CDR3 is TGTGCCAGCAGCTTGGCCCCGGTGGCGGGAGGAAATAGAGGCAATCAGCCCCAGCATTTT.

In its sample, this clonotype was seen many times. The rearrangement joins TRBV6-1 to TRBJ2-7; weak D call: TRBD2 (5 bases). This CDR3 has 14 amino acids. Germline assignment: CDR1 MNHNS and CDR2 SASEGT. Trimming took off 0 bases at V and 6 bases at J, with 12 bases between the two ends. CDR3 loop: CASSEALRGSEQYF. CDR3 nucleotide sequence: TGTGCCAGCAGTGAAGCGCTTCGAGGGAGCGAGCAGTACTTC.

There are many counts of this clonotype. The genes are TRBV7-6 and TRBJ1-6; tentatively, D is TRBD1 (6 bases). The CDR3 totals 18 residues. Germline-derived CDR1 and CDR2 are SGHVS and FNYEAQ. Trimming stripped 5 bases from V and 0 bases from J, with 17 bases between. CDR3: CASSPRGGQSSYNSPLHF. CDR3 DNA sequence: TGTGCCAGCAGCCCTCGTGGGGGCCAGAGCTCCTATAATTCACCCCTCCACTTT.

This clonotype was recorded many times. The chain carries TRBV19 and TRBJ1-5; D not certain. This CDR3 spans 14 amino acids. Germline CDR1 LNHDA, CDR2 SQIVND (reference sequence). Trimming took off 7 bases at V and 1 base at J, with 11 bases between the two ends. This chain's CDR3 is CASTSDVSNQPQHF. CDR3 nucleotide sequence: TGTGCCAGTACCTCAGATGTGAGCAATCAGCCCCAGCATTTT.

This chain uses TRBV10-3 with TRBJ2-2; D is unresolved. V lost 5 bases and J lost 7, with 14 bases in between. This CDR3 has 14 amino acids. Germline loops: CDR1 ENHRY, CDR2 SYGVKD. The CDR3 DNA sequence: TGTGCCATCAGTCCTTTCCCCCAGTACGGGGAGCTGTTTTTT. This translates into CAISPFPQYGELFF.

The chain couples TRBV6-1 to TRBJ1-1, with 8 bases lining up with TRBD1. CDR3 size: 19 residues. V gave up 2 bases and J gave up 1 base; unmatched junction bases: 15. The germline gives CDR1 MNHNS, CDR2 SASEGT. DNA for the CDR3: TGTGCCAGCAGTGAACTGAAGAGGTCCAGGGGGCATGCGAACACTGAAGCTTTCTTT. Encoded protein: CASSELKRSRGHANTEAFF.